The 7 T cell receptor beta chains below come from one sample, sequenced in a study of cytomegalovirus exposure and HLA in healthy donors. Both 60 Vbeta primers and 13 Jbeta primers went into the PCR. Clones were sequenced by immunoSEQ multiplex PCR, and TCRdb holds only the in-frame ones, with some missing. The sample carries about 120,000 clones, roughly 70% recorded once. The sequenced sample consisted of PBMCs. These receptors all stem from a woman in her late teens or twenties in good health and CMV-seronegative.

The V and J genes are TRBV30 and TRBJ1-5, with TRBD1 matching over 8 bases. V was clipped by 0 bases and J by 8 bases; unmatched bases: 9. CDR3 length: 15 amino acids. Germline V gene lookup returns CDR1 GTSNPN and CDR2 SVGIG (reference sequence). The CDR3 DNA reads as TGTGCCTGGAGTGTACAACAGGGGGGCGGGGAGCCCCAGCATTTT. It encodes CAWSVQQGGGEPQHF.

The chain joins TRBV2 to TRBJ2-7, with no clear D. The CDR3 is 12 residues long. Trimming pared 6 bases from V and 4 bases from J, leaving 10 bases between. CDR1 and CDR2 (germline): SNHLY, FYNNEI. The CDR3 bases are TGTGCCAGCAGCAGACTCGGGTACGAGCAGTACTTC. It translates to CASSRLGYEQYF.

V usage is TRBV19 and J usage is TRBJ1-4; TRBD1 matches at 12 bases. The CDR3 contains 14 residues. V lost 6 bases and J lost 10; bases outside the gene matches: 6. Germline V gives CDR1 LNHDA, CDR2 SQIVND (reference sequence). The CDR3: CASRGTGGAGKLFF. The CDR3 DNA sequence: TGTGCCAGTAGGGGGACAGGGGGCGCCGGAAAACTGTTTTTT.

The chain couples TRBV27 to TRBJ1-5; D perhaps matches TRBD1 (5 bases). CDR3 length: 16 amino acids. V was clipped by 3 bases and J by 4 bases, with 16 bases between them. Germline lookup yields CDR1 MNHEY and CDR2 SMNVEV (reference sequence). CDR3 nucleotide sequence: TGTGCCAGCAGTTTTTTCCGAGGGGCGGGGAATCAGCCCCAGCATTTT. Protein sequence: CASSFFRGAGNQPQHF.

This clone came up a few times. Because it lacks the conserved phenylalanine or tryptophan at the end, this CDR3 is likely a read error. The chain carries TRBV30 and TRBJ1-4; D unclear. Trimming removed 2 bases at V and 2 bases at J, with 12 bases between. Germline V gene data show CDR1 as GTSNPN and CDR2 as SVGIG (reference sequence). The CDR3 is 15 amino acids. The CDR3 reads CAWSPGMGTNEKLFV. The DNA for the CDR3 is TGTGCCTGGAGTCCGGGTATGGGGACTAATGAAAAACTGTTTGTT.

The V gene is TRBV4-2, the J gene TRBJ2-5, with D perhaps matching TRBD2 (6 bases). The V gene's germline CDR1 is LGHNA and CDR2 YNFKEQ. This CDR3 is built from 16 residues. Trimming stripped 1 base from V and 5 bases from J, with 17 bases between. Here the CDR3 DNA reads TGTGCCAGCAGCCAAGGTCTAGGAGGGAAAGGGGAGACCCAGTACTTC. Residues: CASSQGLGGKGETQYF.

This rearrangement joins TRBV7-2 to TRBJ2-3, with 8 bases matching TRBD1. V trimming: 4 bases; J trimming: 3 bases; junction bases outside the gene matches: 9. Germline V gene sequence: CDR1 SGHTA, CDR2 FQGNSA. This CDR3 has 16 residues. The DNA for the CDR3 is TGTGCCAGCAGCTCAGGAGACAGGGGAAAAACAGATACGCAGTATTTT. Protein: CASSSGDRGKTDTQYF.